These 16 T cell receptor beta chains came from one sample sequenced in a study of T-cell reconstitution after alpha-beta-depleted transplantation in children. A TCRbeta library incorporating unique molecular identifiers was prepared. TCRdb reprocessed the PCR reads via MiXCR and lists one record per CDR3 protein. The table has around 270,000 distinct CDR3 sequences, around 10% seen once; the top ten hold around 7.5%. The input for sequencing was PBMCs, taken before TCRalphabeta/CD19-depleted stem cell transplant. The origin of the receptors is a boy younger than two with acute myeloid leukemia, due to receive a stem cell transplant.

The chain joins TRBV12-3 or TRBV12-4 to TRBJ2-2; TRBD2 matches 8 bases. V dropped 8 bases and J dropped 4; count of bases not matched to a gene: 6. The CDR3 contains 14 residues. CDR3 amino acids: CASRGLDSTGELFF. The CDR3, as DNA: TGTGCCAGCCGGGGACTAGATAGCACCGGGGAGCTGTTTTTT.

Ten or more counts support this clonotype. The chain couples TRBV2 to TRBJ1-2, with TRBD1 matching 9 bases. Trimming removed 5 bases from V and 4 bases from J; junction bases left unmatched: 5. Looked up from germline, CDR1 is SNHLY and CDR2 is FYNNEI. This CDR3 is built from 14 residues. The CDR3 nucleotides read TGTGCCAGCAGTAGGGACAGGGATATCTATGGCTACACCTTC. As protein: CASSRDRDIYGYTF.

In this sample, this clonotype turned up a few times. The V gene is TRBV28, the J gene TRBJ2-7; a possible D gene is TRBD2 (6 bases). Germline CDR1 and CDR2: MDHEN and SYDVKM. The CDR3 spans 15 residues. V gave up 6 bases and J gave up 6 bases, with 21 bases separating them. The CDR3 spells CASRPLGLPSGEQYF. The DNA for the CDR3 is TGTGCCAGCAGGCCCCTCGGACTACCCTCGGGCGAGCAGTACTTC.

This clonotype occurred many times. The V call is TRBV12-3 or TRBV12-4, the J call TRBJ1-5, with TRBD1 identical over 11 bases. Trimming took 5 bases from V and 4 from J; bases not matched to a gene: 7. The CDR3 extends over 16 amino acids. Here the CDR3 reads CASSPDRGRPNQPQHF. Written as DNA, the CDR3 is TGTGCCAGCAGTCCGGACAGGGGGCGGCCAAATCAGCCCCAGCATTTT.

The chain carries TRBV12-3 or TRBV12-4 and TRBJ2-5, with a tentative D call TRBD1 (5 bases). The V and J ends lost 6 bases and 3 bases respectively, with 8 bases between them. This CDR3 comprises 12 residues. DNA of the CDR3: TGTGCCAGCAGAGACAGCAAAGAGACCCAGTACTTC. Amino acids: CASRDSKETQYF.

This clonotype was recorded many times. The V call is TRBV5-1, the J call TRBJ2-7, with D maybe TRBD1 (6 bases). Germline values: CDR1 SGHRS, CDR2 YFSETQ. Trimming left V 0 bases short and J 2 bases short, with 12 bases between. The CDR3 loop spans 15 amino acids. CDR3 bases: TGCGCCAGCAGCTTGGGAGTCAGGGGAACCTACGAGCAGTACTTC. Amino acids: CASSLGVRGTYEQYF. The full variable domain, rest sourced from reference TRBV5-1 and TRBJ2-7, is KAGVTQTPRYLIKTRGQQVTLSCSPISGHRSVSWYQQTPGQGLQFLFEYFSETQRNKGNFPGRFSGRQFSNSRSEMNVSTLELGDSALYLCASSLGVRGTYEQYFGPGTRLTVT.

This clonotype was seen many times. V and J are TRBV28 and TRBJ2-3; D perhaps matches TRBD1 (5 bases). The CDR3 sequence is 15 residues long. V lost 5 bases and J 4 bases, leaving 16 bases between the germline ends. In germline, CDR1 is MDHEN, CDR2 SYDVKM. The CDR3 reads CASSLWGDQADTQYF. The DNA for the CDR3 is TGTGCCAGCAGTCTCTGGGGCGACCAGGCAGATACGCAGTATTTT.

Many counts were recorded for this clonotype. The rearrangement joins TRBV19 to TRBJ2-1, with 7 bases lining up with TRBD2. V was clipped by 4 bases and J by 8 bases; unmatched bases: 11. This CDR3 has 15 amino acids. The germline gives CDR1 LNHDA, CDR2 SQIVND (reference sequence). The CDR3 DNA sequence: TGTGCCAGTAGTACCCCGGGACTACCCCACGATGAGCAGTTCTTC. The encoded protein is CASSTPGLPHDEQFF.

This clonotype has a count of ten or more. Here the CDR3 reads CASSPEQGARPDTQYF. CDR3 bases: TGTGCCAGCAGTCCCGAACAGGGGGCGAGACCAGATACGCAGTATTTT. The chain recombines TRBV27 with TRBJ2-3, with 9 bases that match TRBD1. Trimming removed 5 bases from V and 4 bases from J; junction bases left unmatched: 10. Per the germline V gene, CDR1 is MNHEY and CDR2 is SMNVEV (reference sequence). The CDR3 contains 16 residues.

The J gene is TRBJ2-3, the V gene TRBV12-3 or TRBV12-4; D is perhaps TRBD2 (7 bases). V was clipped by 1 base and J by 3 bases, with 14 bases between them. The CDR3 extends over 16 amino acids. The CDR3 DNA sequence: TGTGCCAGCAGTTTAGTACTAGGGGGAGGGACAGATACGCAGTATTTT. Translation: CASSLVLGGGTDTQYF.

This clonotype was seen many times. The CDR3 loop reads CASRIRYNEQFF. The DNA of the CDR3 is TGTGCCAGCAGGATACGCTACAATGAGCAGTTCTTC. The chain couples TRBV12-3 or TRBV12-4 to TRBJ2-1; D is ambiguous. The CDR3 totals 12 residues. Between the trimmed V and J ends, which lost 6 bases and 3 bases, there was a span of 6 bases.

This clonotype was picked up many times. The V gene is TRBV28, the J gene TRBJ2-1; 8 nucleotides agree with TRBD1. The CDR3 extends over 13 amino acids. Per the germline V gene, CDR1 is MDHEN and CDR2 is SYDVKM. The J segment lost 15 bases and the V segment lost 5 bases, leaving 12 bases of the junction unmatched. CDR3 residues: CASSPDRVTTPFF. In DNA, the CDR3 is TGTGCCAGCAGTCCGGACAGGGTTACGACTCCGTTCTTC.

This clonotype was counted at least ten times. V is TRBV12-3 or TRBV12-4 and J is TRBJ2-3; no firm D call. Between the trimmed V and J ends, which lost 5 bases and 0 bases, there was a span of 15 bases. CDR3 length: 16 residues. The CDR3 region has the DNA TGTGCCAGCAGTCCTTGGACCCTTGGGAGCACAGATACGCAGTATTTT. Translating it yields CASSPWTLGSTDTQYF.

This clonotype has a handful of counts. The chain recombines TRBV6-1 with TRBJ1-1; D possibly corresponds to TRBD1 (5 bases). Germline V gene data show CDR1 as MNHNS and CDR2 as SASEGT. This CDR3 is built from 12 residues. Trimming pared 3 bases from V and 8 bases from J, leaving 10 bases between. This chain's CDR3 is CASSDRASEAFF. The CDR3 bases are TGTGCCAGCAGTGACAGGGCCTCAGAAGCTTTCTTT.

At least ten counts were recorded for this clonotype. This chain uses TRBV7-2 with TRBJ2-7; 10 nucleotides match TRBD1. This CDR3 spans 16 amino acids. V was clipped by 3 bases and J by 3 bases; unmatched bases: 8. From germline, CDR1 is SGHTA and CDR2 FQGNSA. DNA of the CDR3: TGTGCCAGCAGCTTCTGGGGACGGGACAGGGGCTACGAGCAGTACTTC. Protein product: CASSFWGRDRGYEQYF.

This clonotype was detected ten times or more. The gene calls are TRBV28 and TRBJ1-1; no firm D call. The V end lost 1 base, the J end lost 0 bases, and 3 bases lay between the germline ends. CDR3 length: 13 residues. The germline V gene has CDR1 MDHEN and CDR2 SYDVKM. CDR3 sequence reads: CASSLSVNTEAFF. CDR3 DNA: TGTGCCAGCAGTTTATCGGTGAACACTGAAGCTTTCTTT.